What follows are 23 T cell receptor beta chains derived from one specimen sequenced in a study of chemoradiotherapy in HPV16-positive cancers. Only in-frame clones appear in the TCRdb table, and some are missing; sequencing was by immunoSEQ multiplex PCR. The table shows roughly 25,000 clones, with roughly 95% occurring only once. Sampling took place from a patient who underwent chemoradiotherapy. All receptors derive from a human donor with HPV-associated anogenital cancer.

This clone is a singleton in its sample. The chain carries TRBV11-3 and TRBJ2-7; the D gene is possibly TRBD2 (5 bases). V was cut by 5 bases and J by 6 bases, with 11 bases left in between. Germline CDR1 is SGHNT and CDR2 is YENEEA. This CDR3 is built from 12 residues. In DNA form, the CDR3 reads TGTGCCAGCAGCCACGACGCGGGCGAGCAGTACTTC. It yields the protein CASSHDAGEQYF. Full variable domain (outside the CDR3, taken from reference TRBV11-3 and TRBJ2-7): EAGVVQSPRYKIIEKKQPVAFWCNPISGHNTLYWYLQNLGQGPELLIRYENEEAVDDSQLPKDRFSAERLKGVDSTLKIQPAELGDSAVYLCASSHDAGEQYFGPGTRLTVT.

The CDR3 DNA sequence: TGTGCCACACAGGGCGGCGGGGGACCGACCCAGTACTTC. Translation: CATQGGGGPTQYF. This chain connects TRBV10-3 to TRBJ2-5, with a possible D match to TRBD2 (7 bases). Germline V gene data show CDR1 as ENHRY and CDR2 as SYGVKD. With 10 bases removed from V and 7 bases from J, the gap between germline ends came to 19 bases. The CDR3 has 13 residues.

The chain employs TRBV28 and TRBJ1-2; D gene uncertain. This CDR3 comprises 14 residues. Germline V gene lookup returns CDR1 MDHEN and CDR2 SYDVKM. Trimming removed 6 bases from V and 2 bases from J, with 13 bases in between. Written as DNA, the CDR3 is TGTGCCAGCAGGGACCGTCCATGGAACTATGGCTACACCTTC. It encodes CASRDRPWNYGYTF.

This clone has more than one count but fewer than ten. A junction boundary mismatches the germline segment, possibly from a read error. The rearrangement uses TRBV19 and TRBJ2-2, with D perhaps matching TRBD1 or TRBD2 (5 bases each). This CDR3 has 16 residues. CDR1 is LNHDA and CDR2 is SQIVND in the germline V gene (reference sequence). The CDR3 nucleotides are TGTGCCAGTAGTATAAACAGGCCATACGAACACCGGGGAGCTGTTTTT. Its translation: CASSINRPYEHRGAVF.

The rearrangement links TRBV5-4 to TRBJ2-6; D is perhaps TRBD2 (6 bases). V dropped 4 bases and J dropped 3 bases, with 11 bases sitting between them. From germline, CDR1 is SGHNT and CDR2 YYREEE (reference sequence). This CDR3 contains 15 residues. CDR3 DNA: TGTGCCAGCAGCGTTGGCGGGGATGGGGCCAACGTCCTGACTTTC. This translates into CASSVGGDGANVLTF.

The chain uses TRBV10-3 and TRBJ2-7, with 11 bases identical to TRBD1. CDR1 and CDR2 (germline): ENHRY, SYGVKD. The ends lost 6 bases at V and 3 bases at J; junction bases unmatched: 13. The CDR3 is made up of 17 amino acids. CDR3 nucleotides: TGTGCCATCAGCCCTCTACCCGGGACAGGGGGACTCTACGAGCAGTACTTC. This sequence encodes CAISPLPGTGGLYEQYF.

This sequence joins TRBV6-5 and TRBJ1-4, with TRBD1 identical over 8 bases. Losses at the gene ends were 6 bases for V and 7 bases for J; bases not matched to a gene: 7. This CDR3 contains 14 residues. Germline V CDR1 and CDR2: MNHEY, SVGAGI. CDR3 nucleotide sequence: TGTGCCAGCAGAAGACAGGGGAGTGGTGAAAAACTGTTTTTT. It encodes CASRRQGSGEKLFF.

The rearrangement links TRBV9 to TRBJ2-3, with 11 bases lining up with TRBD2. With V trimmed by 4 bases and J by 2 bases, 6 bases remained unmatched. Germline loops: CDR1 SGDLS, CDR2 YYNGEE. This CDR3 has 16 residues. CDR3 coding DNA: TGTGCCAGCAGCCCAAGACTAGCGGGACCCACAGATACGCAGTATTTT. Translation gives CASSPRLAGPTDTQYF.

V is TRBV7-9 and J is TRBJ2-5; D might be TRBD1 (5 bases). Germline assignment: CDR1 SEHNR and CDR2 FQNEAQ (reference sequence). The CDR3 consists of 15 residues. Trimming cost V 0 bases and J 0 bases, with 8 bases left between them. As DNA, the CDR3 is TGTGCCAGCAGCTTAGCCCTCAGGGACCAAGAGACCCAGTACTTC. Residues: CASSLALRDQETQYF. Combining the CDR3 with reference TRBV7-9 and TRBJ2-5 gives the whole variable domain DTGVSQNPRHKITKRGQNVTFRCDPISEHNRLYWYRQTLGQGPEFLTYFQNEAQLEKSRLLSDRFSAERPKGSFSTLEIQRTEQGDSAMYLCASSLALRDQETQYFGPGTRLLVL.

The J gene is TRBJ2-7, the V gene TRBV2; D ambiguous. Germline V gene lookup returns CDR1 SNHLY and CDR2 FYNNEI. This CDR3 is built from 15 residues. V lost 6 bases and J lost 2, with 17 bases in between. CDR3 in amino acids: CASRGIILFTYEQYF. In nucleotides, the CDR3 is TGTGCCAGCAGAGGGATCATACTATTCACCTACGAGCAGTACTTC. The full variable domain, with the rest looked up from reference TRBV2 and TRBJ2-7, is EPEVTQTPSHQVTQMGQEVILRCVPISNHLYFYWYRQILGQKVEFLVSFYNNEISEKSEIFDDQFSVERPDGSNFTLKIRSTKLEDSAMYFCASRGIILFTYEQYFGPGTRLTVT.

This clone was counted only a few times. This CDR3 is also generated by other DNA sequences in the sample. The chain uses TRBV2 and TRBJ1-2; tentative D call: TRBD1 (5 bases). The germline V and J ends were trimmed by 2 bases and 5 bases, with 6 bases remaining between them. CDR1 and CDR2 (germline): SNHLY, FYNNEI. The CDR3 contains 12 residues. DNA for the CDR3: TGTGCCAGCAGTGAACGGGGGTATGGCTACACCTTC. It is translated as CASSERGYGYTF.

This clone was detected a few times. The chain joins TRBV15 to TRBJ2-1; 8 nucleotides align to TRBD2. With V trimmed by 5 bases and J by 7 bases, 10 bases remained unmatched. The germline gives CDR1 LNHNV, CDR2 YYDKDF (reference sequence). This CDR3 is 15 amino acids long. DNA for the CDR3: TGTGCCACCAGCTTGCGCGGGACTAGTACGAATGAGCAGTTCTTC. It is translated as CATSLRGTSTNEQFF.

The rearrangement joins TRBV10-1 to TRBJ2-3; D not certain. The V end was cut by 3 bases, the J end by 1 base, with 5 bases between. Germline V gene data show CDR1 as WNHNN and CDR2 as SYGVQD (reference sequence). The CDR3 runs 13 residues. The CDR3 coding sequence is TGCGCCAGCAGTGAAAGCGGCACAGATACGCAGTATTTT. Its translation: CASSESGTDTQYF.

The sample holds a few counts of this clone. The gene calls are TRBV19 and TRBJ2-2; D is ambiguous. The CDR3 extends over 15 amino acids. V lost 4 bases to trimming and J lost 0 bases, with 9 bases between them. Germline CDR1 reads LNHDA; CDR2 reads SQIVND (reference sequence). CDR3 in DNA: TGTGCCAGTAGTAACCAAAATACGAACACCGGGGAGCTGTTTTTT. Amino acids: CASSNQNTNTGELFF.

CDR3 region: CASSQPGQGYRQPQHF. CDR3 DNA sequence: TGCGCCAGCAGCCAACCCGGACAGGGATATAGGCAGCCCCAGCATTTT. The chain couples TRBV4-1 to TRBJ1-5, with 8 bases lining up with TRBD1. The CDR3 loop spans 16 amino acids. Germline-derived CDR1 and CDR2 are MGHRA and YSYEKL. V was pared by 2 bases and J by 7 bases, with 10 bases of the junction left unmatched.

The V and J genes are TRBV7-8 and TRBJ2-3, with 8 nucleotides matching TRBD1. Germline V gene data show CDR1 as SGHVS and CDR2 as FQNEAQ. There are 21 residues in the CDR3. After removal of 4 bases from V and 9 bases from J, the junction contained 30 bases not matched to a gene. CDR3 in amino acids: CASSSPAFRFGTGIHRYTQYF. The CDR3 DNA sequence: TGTGCCAGCAGCTCACCTGCTTTTCGTTTCGGGACAGGCATTCACAGATACACGCAGTATTTT.

The CDR3 protein is CASRSMGQGNQPQHF. DNA of the CDR3: TGTGCCAGCAGATCCATGGGACAGGGAAATCAGCCCCAGCATTTT. The chain carries TRBV6-1 and TRBJ1-5; 9 bases fit TRBD1. The junction had 7 bases not matched to a gene; V was cut back by 6 bases and J by 4 bases. The V gene's germline CDR1 is MNHNS and CDR2 SASEGT. This CDR3 comprises 15 residues.

The chain has TRBV27 and TRBJ1-4; D unresolved. The CDR3 spans 15 residues. The V end was cut by 1 base, the J end by 5 bases, with 11 bases between. Germline V CDR1 and CDR2: MNHEY, SMNVEV (reference sequence). CDR3 nucleotides: TGTGCCAGCAGTTTATTAAAACCCGGAAATGAAAAACTGTTTTTT. Residues: CASSLLKPGNEKLFF.

The rearrangement uses TRBV28 and TRBJ1-1; maybe TRBD1 (5 bases). Germline V gene lookup returns CDR1 MDHEN and CDR2 SYDVKM. The CDR3 covers 14 residues. Trimming left V 6 bases short and J 7 bases short, with 18 bases between. CDR3 protein: CASRSGGWGDEAFF. The CDR3 nucleotides read TGTGCCAGCAGGAGCGGTGGATGGGGGGATGAAGCTTTCTTT.

The CDR3 spells CASSRRVGVTYTGTF. For the CDR3, the DNA is TGTGCCAGCAGCCGACGTGTGGGTGTCACGTATACGGGGACCTTC. The chain employs TRBV11-2 and TRBJ1-2, with D unresolved. Per germline, CDR1 SGHAT and CDR2 FQNNGV. The CDR3 has 15 residues. V dropped 5 bases and J dropped 14 bases, with 27 bases sitting between them.

This clone was picked up one time. V is TRBV7-3 and J is TRBJ1-6; no clear D gene. The V gene lost 6 bases and the J gene lost 0 bases, with 9 bases spanning the gap. This CDR3 spans 15 amino acids. Looked up from germline, CDR1 is SGHTA and CDR2 is FQGTGA. CDR3: CASRRGSSYNSPLHF. In nucleotides, the CDR3 is TGTGCCAGCAGACGAGGGAGCTCCTATAATTCACCCCTCCACTTT.

The rearrangement links TRBV7-9 to TRBJ1-2; no clear D. V lost 5 bases and J lost 4, with 5 bases in between. Germline CDR1 and CDR2: SEHNR and FQNEAQ (reference sequence). This CDR3 is built from 11 residues. CDR3 region: CASSRFYGYTF. Here the CDR3 DNA reads TGTGCCAGCAGCCGATTCTATGGCTACACCTTC. The whole variable domain, filled in from reference TRBV7-9 and TRBJ1-2, reads DTGVSQNPRHKITKRGQNVTFRCDPISEHNRLYWYRQTLGQGPEFLTYFQNEAQLEKSRLLSDRFSAERPKGSFSTLEIQRTEQGDSAMYLCASSRFYGYTFGSGTRLTVV.

This rearrangement joins TRBV10-3 to TRBJ2-3; D not certain. V shed 4 bases and J shed 5 bases, with 13 bases lying between them. Germline CDR1 and CDR2: ENHRY and SYGVKD. This CDR3 is built from 14 residues. The CDR3 DNA follows: TGTGCCATCAGTGCTTCCCCCCCGGTAGATACGCAGTATTTT. Translation gives CAISASPPVDTQYF.